This TCR beta chain is drawn from a study of blood T cell repertoires in COVID-19. Study in general: Sources were T cells, B-cell-depleted T cells, or PBMCs; the material itself was cDNA or gDNA.

This CDR3 is built from 15 residues. V was clipped by 5 bases and J by 1 base; unmatched bases: 2. Looked up from germline, CDR1 is SGHNT and CDR2 is YENEEA. The protocol was immunoSEQ multiplex PCR, while the TCRdb copy is restricted to in-frame clones and leaves out a portion. The sample shows 30,000 to 35,000 clones, 82% of them seen only once. The source is an elderly man with active or convalescent COVID-19. The specimen sequenced was peripheral blood. The V gene is TRBV11-3, the J gene TRBJ2-2, with 9 positions matching TRBD2. CDR3 nucleotide sequence: TGTGCCAGCAGCCGAGCGGGAGGGAACACCGGGGAGCTGTTTTTT. Its translation is CASSRAGGNTGELFF.